This is a list of T cell receptor beta chains from one sample in a study of OX40 agonist ivuxolimab in advanced cancers. TCRdb's copy holds only in-frame clones and misses some; the assay was immunoSEQ multiplex PCR. The sample shows approximately 58,000 clones, approximately 86% of them seen only once. The sample consisted of CD4+ or CD8+ T cells sorted from blood, taken in a trial of the OX40 agonist ivuxolimab. The receptors here all came from an adult with an advanced solid tumor such as melanoma, head and neck, liver or kidney cancer. CDR3s include the opening cysteine and the closing phenylalanine or tryptophan. Fields, in order: CDR3 length, V gene, D gene, clone size, J gene, CDR3 protein, CDR3 DNA. D genes are given only for firm matches. The size field is filled for only some rows; it gives once, few, many or a size class.

len: 13; v_gene: TRBV27; d_gene: -; abundance: -; j_gene: TRBJ2-7; CDR3aa: CASREHGLYEQYF; CDR3nt: TGTGCCAGCAGAGAGCATGGCCTTTACGAGCAGTACTTC
len: 14; v_gene: TRBV7-2; d_gene: TRBD1; abundance: once; j_gene: TRBJ2-5; CDR3aa: CASSYTGAQETQYF; CDR3nt: TGTGCCAGCAGCTACACAGGGGCCCAAGAGACCCAGTACTTC
len: 16; v_gene: TRBV9; d_gene: -; abundance: -; j_gene: TRBJ1-3; CDR3aa: CASSVVGESSGNTIYF; CDR3nt: TGTGCCAGCAGCGTAGTAGGGGAGAGCTCTGGAAACACCATATATTTT
len: 13; v_gene: TRBV6-1; d_gene: -; abundance: -; j_gene: TRBJ1-5; CDR3aa: CASSEVRDQPQHF; CDR3nt: TGTGCCAGCAGTGAAGTTCGGGATCAGCCCCAGCATTTT
len: 15; v_gene: TRBV9; d_gene: -; abundance: -; j_gene: TRBJ2-2; CDR3aa: CASSPRVGNTGELFF; CDR3nt: TGTGCCAGCAGCCCCCGAGTGGGGAACACCGGGGAGCTGTTTTTT
len: 14; v_gene: TRBV14; d_gene: -; abundance: -; j_gene: TRBJ2-7; CDR3aa: CASSTRGESYEQYF; CDR3nt: TGTGCCAGCAGCACGAGGGGAGAGTCCTACGAGCAGTACTTC
len: 12; v_gene: TRBV29-1; d_gene: -; abundance: -; j_gene: TRBJ1-1; CDR3aa: CSARVGDTEAFF; CDR3nt: TGCAGCGCCAGGGTGGGGGATACTGAAGCTTTCTTT
len: 14; v_gene: TRBV19; d_gene: -; abundance: once; j_gene: TRBJ2-7; CDR3aa: CASSMRGSSYEQYF; CDR3nt: TGTGCCAGTAGTATGCGGGGATCCTCCTACGAGCAGTACTTC
len: 15; v_gene: TRBV2; d_gene: -; abundance: -; j_gene: TRBJ2-3; CDR3aa: CASTSSRSSTDTQYF; CDR3nt: TGTGCCAGCACCAGTTCCAGGAGTAGCACAGATACGCAGTATTTT
len: 17; v_gene: TRBV10-3; d_gene: TRBD2; abundance: -; j_gene: TRBJ2-7; CDR3aa: CAISESTGGSGSYEQYF; CDR3nt: TGTGCCATCAGTGAGTCGACGGGAGGTAGCGGATCCTACGAGCAGTACTTC
len: 15; v_gene: TRBV4-3; d_gene: TRBD2; abundance: few; j_gene: TRBJ2-7; CDR3aa: CASSQATGGYYEQYF; CDR3nt: TGCGCCAGCAGCCAAGCCACGGGAGGGTACTACGAGCAGTACTTC
len: 11; v_gene: TRBV2; d_gene: -; abundance: -; j_gene: TRBJ1-2; CDR3aa: CASPGNYGYTF; CDR3nt: TGTGCCAGCCCCGGGAACTATGGCTACACCTTC
len: 14; v_gene: TRBV19; d_gene: -; abundance: -; j_gene: TRBJ2-7; CDR3aa: CASRSGRSSYEQYF; CDR3nt: TGTGCCAGTAGGAGCGGAAGGAGCTCCTACGAGCAGTACTTC
len: 13; v_gene: TRBV7-9; d_gene: -; abundance: once; j_gene: TRBJ2-3; CDR3aa: CASSPDVPDTQYF; CDR3nt: TGTGCCAGCAGCCCCGACGTGCCAGATACGCAGTATTTT
len: 13; v_gene: TRBV18; d_gene: -; abundance: -; j_gene: TRBJ1-1; CDR3aa: CASSLAGSTEAFF; CDR3nt: TGTGCCAGCTCACTTGCCGGGAGCACTGAAGCTTTCTTT
len: 15; v_gene: TRBV13; d_gene: TRBD2; abundance: -; j_gene: TRBJ2-7; CDR3aa: CASSFLGLGIYEQYF; CDR3nt: TGTGCCAGCAGCTTCCTGGGACTAGGGATCTACGAGCAGTACTTC
len: 15; v_gene: TRBV28; d_gene: TRBD2; abundance: -; j_gene: TRBJ2-3; CDR3aa: CASSFFGGSSDTQYF; CDR3nt: TGTGCCAGCAGTTTCTTTGGCGGGAGTTCAGATACGCAGTATTTT
len: 16; v_gene: TRBV7-8; d_gene: TRBD2; abundance: -; j_gene: TRBJ2-5; CDR3aa: CASSFRTSGREEAQYF; CDR3nt: TGTGCCAGCAGCTTCCGGACTAGCGGGCGGGAGGAGGCCCAGTACTTC
len: 12; v_gene: TRBV2; d_gene: -; abundance: -; j_gene: TRBJ1-2; CDR3aa: CASSGANYGYTF; CDR3nt: TGTGCCTCCTCTGGGGCTAACTATGGCTACACCTTC
len: 13; v_gene: TRBV19; d_gene: -; abundance: -; j_gene: TRBJ2-5; CDR3aa: CASSLQGSETQYF; CDR3nt: TGTGCCAGTAGTCTTCAGGGTTCAGAGACCCAGTACTTC
len: 15; v_gene: TRBV5-8; d_gene: -; abundance: -; j_gene: TRBJ1-5; CDR3aa: CASSRTGTGNQPQHF; CDR3nt: TGTGCCAGCAGCCGGACCGGGACGGGCAATCAGCCCCAGCATTTT